This passage covers 30 T cell receptor beta chains from one sample sequenced in a study of OX40 agonist ivuxolimab in advanced cancers. Method: immunoSEQ multiplex PCR; TCRdb's copy keeps in-frame clones and lacks some. The sample consists of 80,000 or so clones, 85% of them appearing once. Sequenced here: CD4+ or CD8+ T cells sorted from blood, sampled in a trial of the OX40 agonist ivuxolimab. These receptors came from an adult with an advanced solid tumor such as melanoma, head and neck, liver or kidney cancer.

Here the CDR3 DNA reads TGTGCCAGCAGCTACGGGACTCTTTCCCACAATGAGCAGTTCTTC. Its translation: CASSYGTLSHNEQFF. This sequence joins TRBV5-6 and TRBJ2-1, with D perhaps matching TRBD2 (6 bases). The CDR3 sequence is 15 residues long. Germline V CDR1 and CDR2: SGHDT, YYEEEE. V lost 3 bases to trimming and J lost 5 bases, with 15 bases between them.

This rearrangement joins TRBV5-6 to TRBJ2-1, with no clear D. This CDR3 is built from 14 residues. With 5 bases removed from V and 6 bases from J, the gap between germline ends came to 15 bases. Germline V lookup: CDR1 SGHDT, CDR2 YYEEEE. CDR3 coding DNA: TGTGCCAGCAGTGGTGTGGGGAAGGCCAATGAGCAGTTCTTC. It is translated as CASSGVGKANEQFF.

V is TRBV5-4 and J is TRBJ1-1; 9 bases agree with TRBD1. CDR1 is SGHNT and CDR2 is YYREEE in the germline V gene (reference sequence). The CDR3 runs to 15 residues. V trimming: 4 bases; J trimming: 4 bases; junction bases outside the gene matches: 8. CDR3 DNA: TGTGCCAGCAGCAGTAAAACAGGGGGCCGCACTGAAGCTTTCTTT. Its protein is CASSSKTGGRTEAFF.

The chain links TRBV5-1 to TRBJ1-2; weak D call: TRBD1 (5 bases). The CDR3 runs 14 residues. The germline V gene has CDR1 SGHRS and CDR2 YFSETQ. Trimming cost V 4 bases and J 6 bases, with 16 bases left between them. DNA for the CDR3: TGCGCCAGCAGCCCAACCCAGGGAACGAATGGCTACACCTTC. It specifies CASSPTQGTNGYTF.

The chain links TRBV10-3 to TRBJ1-5; D is undetermined. The germline gives CDR1 ENHRY, CDR2 SYGVKD. Trimming left V 1 base short and J 4 bases short, with 8 bases between. The length of the CDR3 is 14 residues. Here the CDR3 reads CAISELGGNQPQHF. The CDR3 DNA reads as TGTGCCATCAGTGAGTTGGGTGGGAATCAGCCCCAGCATTTT.

The V gene is TRBV29-1, the J gene TRBJ2-1, with D perhaps TRBD1 (6 bases). Germline loops: CDR1 SQVTM, CDR2 ANQGSEA. CDR3 length equals 15 residues. Trimming cost V 6 bases and J 0 bases, with 15 bases left between them. The CDR3 loop reads CSVTRGPSSYNEQFF. In nucleotides, the CDR3 is TGCAGCGTGACCAGGGGCCCGAGCTCCTACAATGAGCAGTTCTTC.

The genes are TRBV10-3 and TRBJ1-2, with 7 bases that match TRBD1. V shed 7 bases and J 8 bases; nucleotides not matched to a gene: 10. The CDR3 spans 13 residues. Germline values: CDR1 ENHRY, CDR2 SYGVKD. CDR3 nucleotide sequence: TGTGCCATCACCCTTGACAGGGTATCCGGCTACACCTTC. It encodes CAITLDRVSGYTF.

The rearrangement joins TRBV9 to TRBJ2-1, with 8 bases aligning to TRBD1. After removal of 4 bases from V and 8 bases from J, the junction contained 5 bases not matched to a gene. This CDR3 spans 13 amino acids. Germline V gene data show CDR1 as SGDLS and CDR2 as YYNGEE. CDR3 sequence reads: CASSLRGRDEQFF. CDR3 bases: TGTGCCAGCAGCCTCAGGGGGCGGGATGAGCAGTTCTTC. Based on the CDR3 plus reference TRBV9 and TRBJ2-1, the full variable domain is DSGVTQTPKHLITATGQRVTLRCSPRSGDLSVYWYQQSLDQGLQFLIQYYNGEERAKGNILERFSAQQFPDLHSELNLSSLELGDSALYFCASSLRGRDEQFFGPGTRLTVL.

This clone was picked up one time. This chain links TRBV19 with TRBJ2-2; possibly TRBD1 for D (5 bases). Germline CDR1 and CDR2: LNHDA and SQIVND (reference sequence). V lost 5 bases and J lost 6, with 22 bases in between. CDR3 length: 17 residues. CDR3 sequence reads: CASSAQSPRVSSGELFF. The CDR3 DNA reads TGTGCCAGTAGTGCCCAATCGCCCAGGGTATCGTCCGGGGAGCTGTTTTTT. The full variable domain, completed using reference TRBV19 and TRBJ2-2, is DGGITQSPKYLFRKEGQNVTLSCEQNLNHDAMYWYRQDPGQGLRLIYYSQIVNDFQKGDIAEGYSVSREKKESFPLTVTSAQKNPTAFYLCASSAQSPRVSSGELFFGEGSRLTVL.

This clone was found a few times. The chain carries TRBV18 and TRBJ1-2, with D possibly TRBD1 on 6 matching bases. CDR3 size: 13 residues. Germline CDR1 reads KGHSH; CDR2 reads LQKENI. Trimming removed 6 bases at V and 8 bases at J, with 16 bases between. DNA for the CDR3: TGTGCCAGCTCTCCCGCAGGGGCAAGGGGCTACACCTTC. It is translated as CASSPAGARGYTF.

This chain links TRBV10-3 with TRBJ2-1, with 12 bases identical to TRBD2. The CDR3 is 13 residues long. The J segment lost 6 bases and the V segment lost 10 bases, leaving 4 bases of the junction unmatched. CDR1 ENHRY and CDR2 SYGVKD come from the germline V gene. The CDR3: CATALAGGNEQFF. CDR3 nucleotide sequence: TGTGCCACAGCACTAGCGGGGGGCAATGAGCAGTTCTTC.

The chain carries TRBV27 and TRBJ2-7; 7 nucleotides line up with TRBD1. CDR1 and CDR2 from the germline V gene are MNHEY and SMNVEV (reference sequence). The CDR3 extends over 15 amino acids. Trimming cost V 5 bases and J 4 bases; bases outside gene matches: 11. DNA of the CDR3: TGTGCCAGCAGTCTAAGACAGGGTAGGGGTTACGAGCAGTACTTC. Translating gives CASSLRQGRGYEQYF.

The genes are TRBV6-1 and TRBJ1-1; 7 bases match TRBD1. V was clipped by 4 bases and J by 5 bases; unmatched bases: 7. The CDR3 length is 14 residues. CDR1 is MNHNS and CDR2 is SASEGT in the germline V gene. This CDR3 reads CASSGSGGGTEAFF. The CDR3 DNA is TGTGCCAGCAGTGGATCAGGGGGAGGAACTGAAGCTTTCTTT.

This clone was picked up a small number of times. The rearrangement joins TRBV7-2 to TRBJ2-1, with D uncertain. Germline assignment: CDR1 SGHTA and CDR2 FQGNSA. CDR3 size: 15 residues. Trimming left V 1 base short and J 4 bases short, with 11 bases between. The CDR3 here is CASSLDEGQYNEQFF. The CDR3 region has the DNA TGTGCCAGCAGCTTAGACGAAGGCCAGTACAATGAGCAGTTCTTC. Full variable domain (remainder filled in from reference TRBV7-2 and TRBJ2-1): GAGVSQSPSNKVTEKGKDVELRCDPISGHTALYWYRQSLGQGLEFLIYFQGNSAPDKSGLPSDRFSAERTGGSVSTLTIQRTQQEDSAVYLCASSLDEGQYNEQFFGPGTRLTVL.

The chain employs TRBV15 and TRBJ1-5; D not resolved. Germline CDR1 and CDR2: LNHNV and YYDKDF (reference sequence). V was trimmed by 8 bases and J by 0 bases, leaving 14 bases between them. The CDR3 runs to 15 residues. CDR3 sequence reads: CATVFAGNSNQPQHF. CDR3 nucleotide sequence: TGTGCCACCGTTTTTGCCGGGAATAGCAATCAGCCCCAGCATTTT. The complete variable domain, with remaining parts taken from reference TRBV15 and TRBJ1-5, reads DAMVIQNPRYQVTQFGKPVTLSCSQTLNHNVMYWYQQKSSQAPKLLFHYYDKDFNNEADTPDNFQSRRPNTSFCFLDIRSPGLGDTAMYLCATVFAGNSNQPQHFGDGTRLSIL.

CDR3 residues: CASSFSVRDRGQEANQPQHF. CDR3 nucleotide sequence: TGTGCCAGCAGCTTTTCTGTTCGGGACAGGGGGCAAGAAGCCAATCAGCCCCAGCATTTT. The rearrangement uses TRBV5-5 and TRBJ1-5; TRBD1 agrees at 12 bases. The CDR3 length is 20 residues. The germline gives CDR1 SGHKS, CDR2 YYEKEE (reference sequence). V lost 2 bases to trimming and J lost 3 bases; unmatched junction nucleotides: 15.

V usage is TRBV14 and J usage is TRBJ2-7; TRBD2 is a possible D gene (5 bases). Germline CDR1 and CDR2: SGHDN and FVKESK. Trimming stripped 2 bases from V and 2 bases from J, with 13 bases between. The CDR3 loop spans 15 amino acids. The CDR3 spells CASSQHHSGPYEQYF. Here the CDR3 DNA reads TGTGCCAGCAGCCAACATCACAGCGGCCCCTACGAGCAGTACTTC.

The CDR3, as DNA: TGTGCCAGCAGTGAGGGGGCCGATCAGCCCCAGCATTTT. Amino acids: CASSEGADQPQHF. The chain is built from TRBV6-1 and TRBJ1-5; possible D gene TRBD1, 6 bases. Trimming removed 3 bases from V and 5 bases from J, with 8 bases in between. The CDR3 is 13 residues long. CDR1 and CDR2 (germline): MNHNS, SASEGT.

The chain employs TRBV6-6 and TRBJ1-2; possibly TRBD1 for D (5 bases). V dropped 10 bases and J dropped 5 bases, with 14 bases sitting between them. Germline V gene lookup returns CDR1 MNHNY and CDR2 SVGAGI (reference sequence). CDR3 length: 12 residues. DNA of the CDR3: TGTGCCACCAAGGGACGGCTTTATGGCTACACCTTC. Protein product: CATKGRLYGYTF.

The V gene is TRBV7-8, the J gene TRBJ2-5; 9 bases are a match to TRBD1. The germline gives CDR1 SGHVS, CDR2 FQNEAQ. The V gene end was trimmed by 2 bases and the J gene end by 2 bases; junction bases not matched to a gene: 9. This CDR3 has 17 amino acids. The CDR3 DNA sequence: TGTGCCAGCAGCTTACTGCTTTGGGACAGGGTACAAGAGACCCAGTACTTC. Protein product: CASSLLLWDRVQETQYF.

CDR3 in DNA: TGTGCCAGCATCCTTCTAGCGGCCCTTGACATTCAGTACTTC. Its translation is CASILLAALDIQYF. The chain combines TRBV21-1 with TRBJ2-4; the table's TRBD2 call for D was not verified on the DNA. TRBV21-1 is given as a pseudogene. The CDR3 loop spans 14 amino acids.

This clone was detected only a few times. One end of the junction varies from germline; a read error may be responsible. Here the CDR3 reads CASSLGQGQPLHF. In DNA, the CDR3 is TGTGCTAGCAGCTTAGGGCAGGGTCAACCCCTCCACTTT. V gene TRBV7-7 combines with J gene TRBJ1-6, with a possible D match to TRBD1 (5 bases). Germline V CDR1 and CDR2: SSHAT, FNYEAQ (reference sequence). The CDR3 loop spans 13 amino acids.

V usage is TRBV2 and J usage is TRBJ2-6; D gene unclear. This CDR3 has 15 residues. CDR1 is SNHLY, CDR2 FYNNEI, per germline. Trimming cost V 3 bases and J 0 bases, with 6 bases left between them. CDR3 in DNA: TGTGCCAGCAGTGACCGGAGCTCTGGGGCCAACGTCCTGACTTTC. Translated: CASSDRSSGANVLTF.

The chain joins TRBV30 to TRBJ1-2, with 12 bases that match TRBD1. V lost 5 bases and J lost 7; bases outside the gene matches: 2. This CDR3 comprises 12 residues. Germline assignment: CDR1 GTSNPN and CDR2 SVGIG (reference sequence). The CDR3 protein is CAWWDRGPGYTF. The CDR3 DNA reads as TGTGCCTGGTGGGACAGGGGGCCTGGCTACACCTTC.

CDR3 residues: CASSLRPTGDEQYF. In nucleotides, the CDR3 is TGTGCCAGCAGTTTACGGCCCACAGGGGACGAGCAGTACTTC. The rearrangement joins TRBV6-1 to TRBJ2-7, with 7 bases matching TRBD1. The CDR3 length is 14 residues. Germline CDR1 reads MNHNS; CDR2 reads SASEGT. Trimming removed 5 bases from V and 5 bases from J; junction bases left unmatched: 9.

J is TRBJ2-2 and V is TRBV5-1; maybe TRBD2 (6 bases). V was shortened by 4 bases and J by 5 bases, with 18 bases between the two germline ends. The CDR3 runs 16 residues. CDR1 is SGHRS, CDR2 YFSETQ, per germline. CDR3 sequence (DNA): TGCGCCAGCAGCCTTGATCAGGGAGGTTGGACCGGGGAGCTGTTTTTT. Translated, it gives CASSLDQGGWTGELFF. The full variable domain, rest sourced from reference TRBV5-1 and TRBJ2-2, is KAGVTQTPRYLIKTRGQQVTLSCSPISGHRSVSWYQQTPGQGLQFLFEYFSETQRNKGNFPGRFSGRQFSNSRSEMNVSTLELGDSALYLCASSLDQGGWTGELFFGEGSRLTVL.

The chain uses TRBV5-6 and TRBJ2-3; 7 positions match TRBD1. CDR3 length: 16 residues. The V gene end was trimmed by 5 bases and the J gene end by 6 bases; junction bases not matched to a gene: 15. Per the germline V gene, CDR1 is SGHDT and CDR2 is YYEEEE. The CDR3 here is CASSRGGNVLEDTQYF. The CDR3 nucleotides are TGTGCCAGCAGTCGAGGGGGCAACGTTCTCGAGGATACGCAGTATTTT. The complete variable domain, with remaining parts taken from reference TRBV5-6 and TRBJ2-3, reads DAGVTQSPTHLIKTRGQQVTLRCSPKSGHDTVSWYQQALGQGPQFIFQYYEEEERQRGNFPDRFSGHQFPNYSSELNVNALLLGDSALYLCASSRGGNVLEDTQYFGPGTRLTVL.

The chain has TRBV30 and TRBJ2-7, with D possibly being TRBD1 (6 bases). There are 15 residues in the CDR3. The V gene lost 5 bases and the J gene lost 6 bases, with 23 bases spanning the gap. Germline V gives CDR1 GTSNPN, CDR2 SVGIG (reference sequence). As DNA, the CDR3 is TGTGCCTGGGCGTACCAGGGGTACCGTACGACCGAGCAGTACTTC. Its protein product is CAWAYQGYRTTEQYF.

This sequence joins TRBV11-2 and TRBJ2-5, with D uncertain. The DNA matches TRBJ2-7 better at its end, which makes the J call doubtful. The germline V gene encodes CDR1 SGHAT and CDR2 FQNNGV. The CDR3 has 15 amino acids. CDR3: CASSSLTDGTYEQYF. The CDR3 DNA reads as TGTGCCAGCAGCTCCCTCACGGACGGAACCTACGAGCAGTACTTC.

The chain uses TRBV7-2 and TRBJ2-5; no clear D gene. Trimming cost V 5 bases and J 2 bases, with 15 bases left between them. Germline loops: CDR1 SGHTA, CDR2 FQGNSA. CDR3 length: 15 residues. DNA for the CDR3: TGTGCCAGCAGCCGATCGGGCGGTGGTCAAGAGACCCAGTACTTC. It encodes CASSRSGGGQETQYF.